These T cell receptor beta chains were read from a single sample in a study of T cell changes during pregnancy in multiple sclerosis. Libraries were prepared by immunoSEQ multiplex PCR; TCRdb keeps only in-frame clonotypes and omits some of them. The repertoire holds some 74,000 clones, with over 80% as singletons. The input for sequencing was peripheral blood, taken before pregnancy. Every receptor here comes from a female donor with multiple sclerosis, enrolled in a pregnancy study. Both conserved end residues are part of each CDR3. A D gene is named only where the DNA matches it firmly. Expanded clones are given a class, and other clones once, few, many or no size at all.

J gene: TRBJ1-5; D gene: NA; V gene: TRBV7-2; clone size: NA; CDR3 length: 14; CDR3 protein: CASSLRGSGQPQHF; CDR3 DNA: TGTGCCAGCAGCTTAAGGGGATCGGGTCAGCCCCAGCATTTT
J gene: TRBJ2-1; D gene: NA; V gene: TRBV6-6; clone size: NA; CDR3 length: 14; CDR3 protein: CASSQSSSYNEQFF; CDR3 DNA: TGTGCCAGCAGCCAGTCTAGCTCCTACAATGAGCAGTTCTTC
J gene: TRBJ2-1; D gene: NA; V gene: TRBV7-2; clone size: once; CDR3 length: 14; CDR3 protein: CASSSPLGGNEQFF; CDR3 DNA: TGTGCCAGCAGCTCCCCCCTCGGGGGAAATGAGCAGTTCTTC
J gene: TRBJ1-2; D gene: TRBD1; V gene: TRBV5-6; clone size: NA; CDR3 length: 14; CDR3 protein: CASSSGQGWNGYTF; CDR3 DNA: TGTGCCAGCAGCTCGGGACAGGGCTGGAATGGCTACACCTTC
J gene: TRBJ2-7; D gene: TRBD2; V gene: TRBV28; clone size: NA; CDR3 length: 18; CDR3 protein: CASTLGTSGNFVFYEQYF; CDR3 DNA: TGTGCCAGCACCCTAGGGACTAGCGGGAACTTCGTCTTCTACGAGCAGTACTTC
J gene: TRBJ2-6; D gene: NA; V gene: TRBV18; clone size: NA; CDR3 length: 18; CDR3 protein: CASSPPGGRRSGANVLTF; CDR3 DNA: TGTGCCAGCTCACCACCGGGGGGGCGAAGATCTGGGGCCAACGTCCTGACTTTC
J gene: TRBJ2-1; D gene: TRBD2; V gene: TRBV5-5; clone size: NA; CDR3 length: 16; CDR3 protein: CASSFTSGSSYNEQFF; CDR3 DNA: TGTGCCAGCAGCTTTACTAGCGGAAGCTCCTACAATGAGCAGTTCTTC
J gene: TRBJ1-5; D gene: TRBD1; V gene: TRBV29-1; clone size: once; CDR3 length: 14; CDR3 protein: CSVGMGQGGQPQHF; CDR3 DNA: TGCAGCGTCGGCATGGGACAGGGAGGTCAGCCCCAGCATTTT
J gene: TRBJ2-3; D gene: NA; V gene: TRBV7-9; clone size: few; CDR3 length: 15; CDR3 protein: CASSLSRGTADTQYF; CDR3 DNA: TGTGCCAGCAGCCTCTCCAGGGGCACAGCAGATACGCAGTATTTT
J gene: TRBJ2-1; D gene: TRBD2; V gene: TRBV27; clone size: NA; CDR3 length: 15; CDR3 protein: CASTGKASGRPEQFF; CDR3 DNA: TGTGCCAGCACTGGGAAGGCTAGCGGACGCCCAGAGCAGTTCTTC
J gene: TRBJ2-4; D gene: NA; V gene: TRBV13; clone size: NA; CDR3 length: 14; CDR3 protein: CASSSGEQQNIQYF; CDR3 DNA: TGTGCCAGCAGCTCGGGGGAGCAGCAAAACATTCAGTACTTC
J gene: TRBJ2-1; D gene: TRBD1; V gene: TRBV7-6; clone size: NA; CDR3 length: 13; CDR3 protein: CASSYRGNNEQFF; CDR3 DNA: TGTGCCAGCAGCTACAGGGGGAACAATGAGCAGTTCTTC
J gene: TRBJ2-1; D gene: TRBD2; V gene: TRBV19; clone size: NA; CDR3 length: 14; CDR3 protein: CASSTLAGKNEQFF; CDR3 DNA: TGTGCCAGTAGTACGCTAGCGGGAAAGAATGAGCAGTTCTTC
J gene: TRBJ2-3; D gene: NA; V gene: TRBV4-3; clone size: NA; CDR3 length: 14; CDR3 protein: CASSQDRDTDTQYF; CDR3 DNA: TGCGCCAGCAGCCAAGATCGGGACACAGATACGCAGTATTTT
J gene: TRBJ1-2; D gene: TRBD1; V gene: TRBV4-1; clone size: once; CDR3 length: 16; CDR3 protein: CASSQEGQGTNYGYTF; CDR3 DNA: TGCGCCAGCAGCCAAGAGGGACAGGGCACTAACTATGGCTACACCTTC
J gene: TRBJ1-1; D gene: NA; V gene: TRBV7-9; clone size: NA; CDR3 length: 13; CDR3 protein: CASSLAANTEAFF; CDR3 DNA: TGTGCCAGCAGCTTAGCAGCGAACACTGAAGCTTTCTTT
J gene: TRBJ2-7; D gene: TRBD1; V gene: TRBV6-1; clone size: NA; CDR3 length: 15; CDR3 protein: CASSTRTGAGYEQYF; CDR3 DNA: TGTGCCAGCAGTACCCGGACAGGGGCAGGCTACGAGCAGTACTTC
J gene: TRBJ1-5; D gene: NA; V gene: TRBV12-2; clone size: NA; CDR3 length: 15; CDR3 protein: CASRSLTQGVGPQHF; CDR3 DNA: TGTGCAAGTCGTTCCCTAACCCAGGGTGTAGGGCCCCAGCATTTT
J gene: TRBJ1-1; D gene: NA; V gene: TRBV14; clone size: few; CDR3 length: 16; CDR3 protein: CASSQETGWRYTEAFF; CDR3 DNA: TGTGCCAGCAGCCAAGAAACAGGGTGGCGATACACTGAAGCTTTCTTT
J gene: TRBJ1-1; D gene: NA; V gene: TRBV19; clone size: NA; CDR3 length: 13; CDR3 protein: CASTLGAATEAFF; CDR3 DNA: TGTGCCAGTACCCTGGGGGCGGCCACTGAAGCTTTCTTT
J gene: TRBJ2-1; D gene: TRBD1; V gene: TRBV4-2; clone size: NA; CDR3 length: 15; CDR3 protein: CASSHGQGWGNEQFF; CDR3 DNA: TGTGCCAGCAGCCACGGACAGGGCTGGGGGAATGAGCAGTTCTTC
J gene: TRBJ2-5; D gene: NA; V gene: TRBV6-1; clone size: once; CDR3 length: 15; CDR3 protein: CASSEAQGGRETQYF; CDR3 DNA: TGTGCCAGCAGTGAAGCCCAGGGGGGTAGAGAGACCCAGTACTTC
J gene: TRBJ1-5; D gene: TRBD1; V gene: TRBV25-1; clone size: NA; CDR3 length: 15; CDR3 protein: CAGPGTALWNQPQHF; CDR3 DNA: TGTGCCGGACCTGGGACAGCTCTCTGGAATCAGCCCCAGCATTTT
J gene: TRBJ1-3; D gene: NA; V gene: TRBV29-1; clone size: NA; CDR3 length: 15; CDR3 protein: CSVVGSSGAGNTIYF; CDR3 DNA: TGCAGCGTTGTCGGCAGCTCCGGAGCTGGAAACACCATATATTTT
J gene: TRBJ1-1; D gene: NA; V gene: TRBV5-1; clone size: once; CDR3 length: 15; CDR3 protein: CASSYSGQQNTEAFF; CDR3 DNA: TGCGCCAGCAGCTACAGCGGACAGCAGAACACTGAAGCTTTCTTT
J gene: TRBJ1-4; D gene: NA; V gene: TRBV28; clone size: NA; CDR3 length: 14; CDR3 protein: CASRLTGIGEKLFF; CDR3 DNA: TGTGCCAGCAGACTTACAGGGATCGGTGAAAAACTGTTTTTT
J gene: TRBJ2-1; D gene: TRBD2; V gene: TRBV18; clone size: NA; CDR3 length: 18; CDR3 protein: CASSPASLSRTSSHEQFF; CDR3 DNA: TGTGCCAGCTCACCGGCCTCGCTATCTAGGACTAGCTCACATGAGCAGTTCTTC
J gene: TRBJ1-2; D gene: NA; V gene: TRBV6-5; clone size: once; CDR3 length: 15; CDR3 protein: CASSYGGGADYGYTF; CDR3 DNA: TGTGCCAGCAGTTACGGCGGGGGCGCGGACTATGGCTACACCTTC
J gene: TRBJ2-7; D gene: NA; V gene: TRBV5-1; clone size: NA; CDR3 length: 14; CDR3 protein: CASSLVSSTYEQYF; CDR3 DNA: TGCGCCAGCAGCTTGGTAAGTTCTACCTACGAGCAGTACTTC
J gene: TRBJ2-5; D gene: TRBD2; V gene: TRBV13; clone size: once; CDR3 length: 16; CDR3 protein: CASSSLAGSGQETQYF; CDR3 DNA: TGTGCCAGCAGCTCATTAGCGGGCTCAGGCCAAGAGACCCAGTACTTC
J gene: TRBJ2-2; D gene: NA; V gene: TRBV21-1; clone size: NA; CDR3 length: 14; CDR3 protein: CASSGTPNTGELFF; CDR3 DNA: TGTGCCAGCAGCGGGACACCGAACACCGGGGAGCTGTTTTTT
J gene: TRBJ1-1; D gene: TRBD1; V gene: TRBV10-3; clone size: NA; CDR3 length: 13; CDR3 protein: CAISVTGGTEAFF; CDR3 DNA: TGTGCCATCAGTGTCACAGGGGGCACTGAAGCTTTCTTT
J gene: TRBJ2-5; D gene: TRBD2; V gene: TRBV7-7; clone size: NA; CDR3 length: 14; CDR3 protein: CASSLAGEGETQYF; CDR3 DNA: TGTGCTAGCAGCTTAGCGGGAGAGGGTGAGACCCAGTACTTC
J gene: TRBJ1-1; D gene: NA; V gene: TRBV19; clone size: NA; CDR3 length: 11; CDR3 protein: CASSMSQGAFF; CDR3 DNA: TGTGCCAGTAGTATGTCCCAGGGAGCTTTCTTT
J gene: TRBJ2-1; D gene: TRBD2; V gene: TRBV5-4; clone size: NA; CDR3 length: 17; CDR3 protein: CASSGGTSGSPANEQFF; CDR3 DNA: TGTGCCAGCAGCGGAGGGACTAGCGGGAGCCCAGCCAATGAGCAGTTCTTC